Only a few counts were recorded for the clone carrying this T cell receptor beta chain. What it binds is not known. Sequencing was performed with immunoSEQ multiplex PCR; in TCRdb, only in-frame clones are kept and a portion is missing. The profile shows 120,000 to 150,000 clones, approximately 84% of them singletons. The CDR3 is 11 amino acids. The V gene lost 0 bases and the J gene lost 15 bases, with 10 bases spanning the gap. Germline-derived CDR1 and CDR2 are SGHTS and YDEGEE. The data derive from a study of cytomegalovirus exposure and HLA in healthy donors. Points from the study as a whole: The listing of 150 to 200 TCR beta chains classed them as cytomegalovirus-associated.

The gene calls are TRBV5-8 and TRBJ2-1; perhaps TRBD2 as D (6 bases). The source material was PBMCs. The receptor's source is a woman in her thirties in good health and CMV-seronegative. The CDR3 DNA is TGTGCCAGCAGCTTGGATGGAGGGAGGTTCTTC. Translated: CASSLDGGRFF.